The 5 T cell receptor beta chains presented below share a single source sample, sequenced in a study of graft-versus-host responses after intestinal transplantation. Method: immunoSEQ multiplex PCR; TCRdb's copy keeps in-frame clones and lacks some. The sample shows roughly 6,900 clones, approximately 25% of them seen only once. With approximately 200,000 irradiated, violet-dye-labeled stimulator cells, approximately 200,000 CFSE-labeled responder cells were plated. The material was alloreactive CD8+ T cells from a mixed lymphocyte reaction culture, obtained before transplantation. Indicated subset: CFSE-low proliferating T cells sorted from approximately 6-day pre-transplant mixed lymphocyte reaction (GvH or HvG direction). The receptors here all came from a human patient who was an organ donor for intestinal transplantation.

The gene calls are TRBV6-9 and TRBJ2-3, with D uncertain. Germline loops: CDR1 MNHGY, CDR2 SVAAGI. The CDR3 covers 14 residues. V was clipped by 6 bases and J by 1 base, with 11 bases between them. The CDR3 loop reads CASSPKPGTDTQYF. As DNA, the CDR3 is TGTGCCAGCAGCCCAAAGCCCGGCACAGATACGCAGTATTTT.

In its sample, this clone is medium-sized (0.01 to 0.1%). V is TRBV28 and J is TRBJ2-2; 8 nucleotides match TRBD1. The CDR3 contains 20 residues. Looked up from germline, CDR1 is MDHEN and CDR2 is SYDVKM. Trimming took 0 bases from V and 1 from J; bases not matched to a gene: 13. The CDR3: CASSLWKGLRDRWNTGELFF. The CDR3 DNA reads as TGTGCCAGCAGTTTATGGAAAGGACTCCGGGACAGGTGGAACACCGGGGAGCTGTTTTTT.

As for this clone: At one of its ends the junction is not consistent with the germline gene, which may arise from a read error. This CDR3 is CASSSTGTGVYEQYF. The CDR3 nucleotides are TGTGCCAGCAGCTCCACCGGGACAGGGGTCTACGAGCAGTACTTC. The genes are TRBV5-1 and TRBJ2-7; TRBD1 aligns across 10 bases. Germline V gives CDR1 SGHRS, CDR2 YFSETQ. The CDR3 loop spans 15 amino acids.

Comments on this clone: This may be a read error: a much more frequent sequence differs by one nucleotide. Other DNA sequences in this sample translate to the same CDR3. The CDR3 region is CASSQYAGQGYEQYF. CDR3 nucleotide sequence: TGTGCCAGCAGCCAATACGCGGGACAGGGCTACGAGCAGTACTTC. The V and J genes are TRBV7-9 and TRBJ2-7, with 9 positions matching TRBD1. Germline CDR1 SEHNR, CDR2 FQNEAQ (reference sequence). CDR3 length: 15 amino acids. The junction had 8 bases not matched to a gene; V was cut back by 5 bases and J by 3 bases.

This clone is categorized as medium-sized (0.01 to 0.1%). In nucleotides, the CDR3 is TGTGCCAGCAGTGGTAGCGGGACGGGAATGGATGAGCAGTTCTTC. It translates to CASSGSGTGMDEQFF. The rearrangement links TRBV7-3 to TRBJ2-1, with 8 positions matching TRBD2. Germline assignment: CDR1 SGHTA and CDR2 FQGTGA. There are 15 residues in the CDR3. Trimming removed 6 bases from V and 8 bases from J; junction bases left unmatched: 12.